Following are 30 T cell receptor beta chains from one sample sequenced in a study of CD8+ T cells in alopecia areata (dated by TCRdb to the late 2010s). The time point label, read with the paper, signifies: baseline before oral tofacitinib. Library prep was done by the immunoSEQ multiplex PCR assay. For TCR sequencing, RNA was extracted from every sample and reverse transcribed into cDNA to serve as template. TCRdb holds this immuneACCESS table with in-frame rearrangements only. Some clones are missing; in checked studies, unresolved V genes explain under half, and the rest has no known cause. This sample gives around 140,000 clones in total; around 87% of them show up just once. Together, the top ten hold about 15% of the sample. The sequenced sample was CD8+ T cells sorted from blood, obtained at week 0. The source is a human donor with alopecia areata.

The CDR3 bases are TGTGCCAGCAGTTTATTCGGGAGGGCCGGTAATGAGCAGTTCTTC. Protein: CASSLFGRAGNEQFF. This chain links TRBV27 with TRBJ2-1; TRBD2 aligns across 8 bases. The CDR3 consists of 15 residues. V trimming: 1 base; J trimming: 7 bases; junction bases outside the gene matches: 6. Germline lookup yields CDR1 MNHEY and CDR2 SMNVEV (reference sequence).

This chain connects TRBV7-9 to TRBJ2-7; weak D call: TRBD2 (6 bases). Germline CDR1 is SEHNR and CDR2 is FQNEAQ (reference sequence). Trimming stripped 6 bases from V and 0 bases from J, with 9 bases between. This CDR3 region has 13 residues. The CDR3: CASSGGSSYEQYF. The CDR3 DNA reads TGTGCCAGCAGTGGGGGGAGCTCCTACGAGCAGTACTTC.

The CDR3 nucleotides are TGTGCCAGCAGTTTATCCAGATATCTGAGACAGGGATCTTCCGAGCAGTACTTC. It specifies CASSLSRYLRQGSSEQYF. This chain joins TRBV27 and TRBJ2-7, with 7 bases identical to TRBD1. CDR1 and CDR2 (germline): MNHEY, SMNVEV (reference sequence). V shed 0 bases, J shed 6 bases, and the junction held 17 bases outside the gene matches. The CDR3 consists of 18 residues.

The gene calls are TRBV4-1 and TRBJ2-4; no clear D gene. The CDR3 is made up of 15 amino acids. CDR1 is MGHRA and CDR2 is YSYEKL in the germline V gene. Trimming stripped 0 bases from V and 3 bases from J, with 9 bases between. The CDR3 bases are TGCGCCAGCAGCCAAGACCCGGAAGGCAAAAACATTCAGTACTTC. This gives the protein CASSQDPEGKNIQYF.

The J gene is TRBJ2-5, the V gene TRBV5-4; TRBD2 matches at 8 bases. V shed 4 bases, J shed 4 bases, and the junction held 9 bases outside the gene matches. The germline V gene encodes CDR1 SGHNT and CDR2 YYREEE (reference sequence). This CDR3 is 15 amino acids long. Here the CDR3 DNA reads TGTGCCAGCAGCCCGGGGGGGGCTGGTAGAGAGACCCAGTACTTC. Amino acids: CASSPGGAGRETQYF.

This clone has just a few counts. The chain has TRBV29-1 and TRBJ2-7, with TRBD1 as a possible D gene (6 bases). Germline assignment: CDR1 SQVTM and CDR2 ANQGSEA. Trimming removed 3 bases at V and 3 bases at J, with 18 bases between. The CDR3 runs 15 residues. The CDR3 region is CSVDSTGTSLYEQYF. The DNA of the CDR3 is TGCAGCGTTGACTCAACCGGGACAAGTCTCTACGAGCAGTACTTC.

The chain uses TRBV30 and TRBJ2-5; D possibly uses TRBD1 or TRBD2 (5 bases each). This CDR3 contains 15 residues. Germline V gene data show CDR1 as GTSNPN and CDR2 as SVGIG (reference sequence). Trimming shortened V by 0 bases and J by 5 bases, and 16 bases separated the two germline ends. This chain's CDR3 is CAWSVRRGDGETQYF. CDR3 nucleotides: TGTGCCTGGAGTGTACGACGAGGGGATGGGGAGACCCAGTACTTC.

The CDR3 sequence is CASSQDMSSAYNEQFF. DNA for the CDR3: TGTGCCAGCAGCCAAGATATGTCTAGCGCCTACAATGAGCAGTTCTTC. V gene TRBV4-2 combines with J gene TRBJ2-1, with D possibly matching TRBD2 (6 bases). The CDR3 has 16 residues. The V gene's germline CDR1 is LGHNA and CDR2 YNFKEQ. V was shortened by 0 bases and J by 2 bases, with 11 bases between the two germline ends.

The genes are TRBV14 and TRBJ2-3; no clear D. Trimming shortened V by 0 bases and J by 1 base, and 2 bases separated the two germline ends. This CDR3 is built from 13 residues. CDR1 is SGHDN, CDR2 FVKESK, per germline. CDR3 sequence reads: CASSQERTDTQYF. CDR3 bases: TGTGCCAGCAGCCAAGAGCGCACAGATACGCAGTATTTT.

The rearrangement uses TRBV5-4 and TRBJ2-2; D is uncertain. Germline V gives CDR1 SGHNT, CDR2 YYREEE (reference sequence). V was pared by 6 bases and J by 0 bases, with 3 bases between. The CDR3 extends over 12 amino acids. CDR3 amino acids: CASTANTGELFF. The CDR3 nucleotides read TGTGCCAGCACCGCGAACACCGGGGAGCTGTTTTTT.

The V call is TRBV27, the J call TRBJ2-7, with D perhaps assigned TRBD1 or TRBD2 (5 bases each). V dropped 5 bases and J dropped 3 bases, with 11 bases sitting between them. This CDR3 is built from 13 residues. Germline CDR1 and CDR2: MNHEY and SMNVEV (reference sequence). The CDR3 spells CASSPGLYYEQYF. As DNA, the CDR3 is TGTGCCAGCAGTCCGGGGCTTTACTACGAGCAGTACTTC.

The V and J genes are TRBV19 and TRBJ2-1; a weak D match, TRBD1 (6 bases). Germline CDR1 and CDR2: LNHDA and SQIVND (reference sequence). There are 11 residues in the CDR3. V gave up 6 bases and J gave up 8 bases, with 8 bases separating them. CDR3 protein: CASRSGDEQFF. CDR3 sequence (DNA): TGTGCCAGTAGATCAGGGGATGAGCAGTTCTTC.

This clone turned up a few times. The chain joins TRBV11-2 to TRBJ2-5; 9 nucleotides match TRBD2. The CDR3 is made up of 16 amino acids. Germline V CDR1 and CDR2: SGHAT, FQNNGV. V lost 5 bases to trimming and J lost 4 bases; unmatched junction nucleotides: 11. The CDR3 spells CASSPRLAELIETQYF. The CDR3 DNA reads as TGTGCCAGCAGCCCAAGACTAGCGGAACTAATAGAGACCCAGTACTTC.

The gene calls are TRBV11-2 and TRBJ2-1, with D possibly matching TRBD1 (6 bases). The CDR3 is 15 amino acids. Germline loops: CDR1 SGHAT, CDR2 FQNNGV. V lost 0 bases and J lost 7, with 13 bases in between. The chain's CDR3 is CASSLEAGEMNEQFF. The CDR3 region has the DNA TGTGCCAGCAGCTTAGAGGCAGGGGAGATGAATGAGCAGTTCTTC.

The chain joins TRBV27 to TRBJ2-4; no reliable D call. Germline V gives CDR1 MNHEY, CDR2 SMNVEV (reference sequence). The CDR3 is 13 amino acids. V lost 0 bases and J 6 bases, leaving 6 bases between the germline ends. The CDR3 region has the DNA TGTGCCAGCAGTTTATCAAAGGGAAACATTCAGTACTTC. It translates to CASSLSKGNIQYF.

The V and J genes are TRBV6-1 and TRBJ1-4; the D is unclear. Trimming pared 2 bases from V and 0 bases from J, leaving 13 bases between. CDR3 size: 17 residues. Germline CDR1 MNHNS, CDR2 SASEGT. In DNA form, the CDR3 reads TGTGCCAGCAGTGAACCCATACATGGGGCAACTAATGAAAAACTGTTTTTT. Protein sequence: CASSEPIHGATNEKLFF.

About this clone itself: The same CDR3 can be traced to other DNA sequences in this sample. CDR3 protein: CASSISTDTQYF. DNA for the CDR3: TGTGCCAGTAGTATAAGCACAGATACGCAGTATTTT. The chain recombines TRBV19 with TRBJ2-3; D is undetermined. From germline, CDR1 is LNHDA and CDR2 SQIVND (reference sequence). The CDR3 sequence is 12 residues long. Trimming pared 2 bases from V and 0 bases from J, leaving 0 bases between.

The rearrangement joins TRBV5-1 to TRBJ2-7; TRBD1 might be the D (6 bases). V was clipped by 8 bases and J by 1 base, with 13 bases between them. Germline-derived CDR1 and CDR2 are SGHRS and YFSETQ. The CDR3 is 13 amino acids. Here the CDR3 DNA reads TGCGCCAGTAGGACAGTAACTTCCTACGAGCAGTACTTC. Translated, it gives CASRTVTSYEQYF. The full variable domain, rest sourced from reference TRBV5-1 and TRBJ2-7, is KAGVTQTPRYLIKTRGQQVTLSCSPISGHRSVSWYQQTPGQGLQFLFEYFSETQRNKGNFPGRFSGRQFSNSRSEMNVSTLELGDSALYLCASRTVTSYEQYFGPGTRLTVT.

The chain recombines TRBV7-9 with TRBJ2-5, with 10 bases fitting TRBD1. The germline gives CDR1 SEHNR, CDR2 FQNEAQ (reference sequence). V was pared by 3 bases and J by 5 bases, with 12 bases of the junction left unmatched. The CDR3 is 17 residues long. The CDR3 bases are TGTGCCAGCAGCTTTCTCGACAGGGGGCGTAATTGGGAGACCCAGTACTTC. Amino acids: CASSFLDRGRNWETQYF.

The chain has TRBV29-1 and TRBJ1-1; D perhaps matches TRBD1 (6 bases). V lost 4 bases and J 0 bases, leaving 12 bases between the germline ends. The CDR3 is 14 amino acids. Germline V gene data show CDR1 as SQVTM and CDR2 as ANQGSEA. The CDR3 region has the DNA TGCAGCGTTGTGGTAGGGGGGGTGAACACTGAAGCTTTCTTT. Its protein product is CSVVVGGVNTEAFF.

CDR3 sequence reads: CASSEGVGGYTF. CDR3 DNA: TGTGCCAGCAGCGAGGGGGTCGGAGGCTACACCTTC. This chain joins TRBV9 and TRBJ1-2, with D perhaps TRBD1 (6 bases). CDR1 is SGDLS and CDR2 is YYNGEE in the germline V gene. The ends were cut back, 3 bases at V and 8 bases at J, with 11 bases in the middle. There are 12 residues in the CDR3.

A remark on this clone: Other DNA sequences of this sample code for an identical CDR3. CDR3 DNA: TGTGCCAGCAGCCAAGACTCCTACGAGCAGTACTTC. Translated: CASSQDSYEQYF. The V call is TRBV7-9, the J call TRBJ2-7; no firm D call. Germline CDR1 is SEHNR and CDR2 is FQNEAQ (reference sequence). The CDR3 consists of 12 residues. V was cut by 5 bases and J by 0 bases, with 5 bases left in between. The entire variable domain, with the rest obtained from reference TRBV7-9 and TRBJ2-7, is as follows: DTGVSQNPRHKITKRGQNVTFRCDPISEHNRLYWYRQTLGQGPEFLTYFQNEAQLEKSRLLSDRFSAERPKGSFSTLEIQRTEQGDSAMYLCASSQDSYEQYFGPGTRLTVT.

The gene calls are TRBV6-1 and TRBJ2-7; no firm D call. This CDR3 has 11 residues. V lost 3 bases to trimming and J lost 3 bases, with 3 bases between them. The V gene's germline CDR1 is MNHNS and CDR2 SASEGT. CDR3: CASSDLYEQYF. CDR3 sequence (DNA): TGTGCCAGCAGTGATCTCTACGAGCAGTACTTC.

V gene TRBV27 combines with J gene TRBJ1-1; 7 positions agree with TRBD1. CDR1 and CDR2 from the germline V gene are MNHEY and SMNVEV (reference sequence). The CDR3 contains 13 residues. V was pared by 6 bases and J by 5 bases, with 6 bases of the junction left unmatched. The CDR3 is CASRTTGETEAFF. Written as DNA, the CDR3 is TGTGCCAGCAGGACCACAGGGGAAACTGAAGCTTTCTTT.

This clone was counted once. The chain combines TRBV19 with TRBJ2-1; 9 nucleotides line up with TRBD2. Per germline, CDR1 LNHDA and CDR2 SQIVND (reference sequence). CDR3 length equals 14 residues. V was clipped by 6 bases and J by 6 bases; unmatched bases: 6. The CDR3 coding sequence is TGTGCCAGTAGCTGGCGGGGGGGCCTCAATGAGCAGTTCTTC. It yields the protein CASSWRGGLNEQFF.

This clone appeared once. The chain is built from TRBV27 and TRBJ1-1; 7 positions agree with TRBD1. Germline V CDR1 and CDR2: MNHEY, SMNVEV (reference sequence). This CDR3 spans 15 amino acids. J gave up 1 base and V 5 bases, and 7 bases lay outside the gene matches. CDR3 loop: CASSPQRQGNTEAFF. CDR3 coding DNA: TGTGCCAGCAGTCCCCAAAGACAGGGGAACACTGAAGCTTTCTTT.

The chain joins TRBV6-5 to TRBJ1-1; D ambiguous. Germline V gives CDR1 MNHEY, CDR2 SVGAGI. CDR3 length: 14 residues. Trimming removed 5 bases at V and 1 base at J, with 11 bases between. The CDR3 DNA is TGTGCCAGCAGTGCCCCCAGGAGGAACACTGAAGCTTTCTTT. Residues: CASSAPRRNTEAFF.

This clone was detected a few times. The chain joins TRBV7-9 to TRBJ2-5, with a tentative D call TRBD1 (6 bases). This CDR3 contains 15 residues. V lost 0 bases, J lost 3 bases, and 11 bases lay in between. The germline CDR1 and CDR2 sequences are SEHNR and FQNEAQ (reference sequence). DNA of the CDR3: TGTGCCAGCAGCTTAGCACAGGGAATAGAAGAGACCCAGTACTTC. Translation gives CASSLAQGIEETQYF.

J is TRBJ1-2 and V is TRBV29-1, with TRBD1 identical over 8 bases. Germline lookup yields CDR1 SQVTM and CDR2 ANQGSEA. V trimming: 0 bases; J trimming: 2 bases; junction bases outside the gene matches: 14. The CDR3 is made up of 18 amino acids. The CDR3 protein is CSVEDLGFGDRINYGYTF. The CDR3, as DNA: TGCAGCGTTGAAGATCTGGGGTTCGGGGACAGGATCAACTATGGCTACACCTTC.

The chain employs TRBV5-1 and TRBJ1-5; the D is unclear. CDR3 length: 15 amino acids. Trimming took off 0 bases at V and 1 base at J, with 8 bases between the two ends. The germline V gene encodes CDR1 SGHRS and CDR2 YFSETQ. CDR3 sequence: CASSLAGGSNQPQHF. The CDR3 DNA follows: TGCGCCAGCAGCTTGGCGGGTGGGAGCAATCAGCCCCAGCATTTT.